This T cell receptor beta chain was captured by sequencing in a study of T cells in narcolepsy. As to this clone: Its target is not known.

Findings of the study overall: Reportedly, autoreactive clonotypes were serially detected in patients' blood but not controls'. In some patient and control memory CD4+ samples, autoreactive clones were absent. Autoreactive HCRT-specific and TRIB2-specific clonotypes were marked in same-patient CSF-versus-blood CD4+ comparisons.

Clones were read by immunoSEQ multiplex PCR, and TCRdb kept only the in-frame ones, dropping some. The sample contains approximately 25,000 clones, approximately 86% of which appear only once. Input material: CD45RA- memory CD4+ T cells from PBMCs. The receptor was isolated from a human donor with narcolepsy.

The CDR3 protein is CASSPGQGFTEAFF. The CDR3 DNA is TGTGCCAGCAGTCCGGGACAGGGGTTCACTGAAGCTTTCTTT. This chain uses TRBV2 with TRBJ1-1; 10 bases fit TRBD1. The CDR3 has 14 residues. V lost 5 bases to trimming and J lost 4 bases; unmatched junction nucleotides: 4. The germline V gene encodes CDR1 SNHLY and CDR2 FYNNEI.